This TCR beta chain originates from a study of T cell repertoires in cytomegalovirus infection (dated by TCRdb to about 2019). About the study as a whole: The HLA type of each donor mattered for the analysis, because public TCR beta signatures pointed to carriage of CMV infection along with the matching HLA type. What the research found in general, with its limitations: In both this cohort and an independent roughly 330-donor cohort, the cumulative frequency of public TCR beta family members distinguished carriers of CMV infection plus the relevant HLA type. In the ex vivo response, HLA-C-restricted CMV-specific TCR beta clonotypes were dominant, and in two of eight donors the single most frequent clonotype came from this HLA-C-restricted group.

Concerning this clonotype itself: Its cognate antigen has yet to be identified. No much larger clonotype is one base removed from it; base qualities were not supplied.

Sequenced on an Illumina HiSeq 1500. TCRdb reanalyzed the raw reads on its own, using fastp at Q25 for trimming and MiXCR for clone calling, and kept in-frame beta chains. Rows are combined by CDR3 protein, so each entry shows the most common genes and DNA. The sample yields some 270,000 distinct CDR3 sequences; around 15% were counted once. The leading ten clones occupy around half of the sample. The junction carries 18 bases between V and J, which are trimmed by 7 bases and 6 bases respectively. Taken from cysteine to phenylalanine, the CDR3 has 14 residues. Only the CDR3 DNA is retained, 42 bases long and in frame from the first base. From the germline V gene (reference sequence), CDR1 is SEHNR and CDR2 is FQNEAQ.

Input material: CD8+ T cells from PBMCs. The origin of this receptor is a human donor in good health (CMV status not recorded). Some clones in this sample may be carry-over from other donors' samples. The chain employs TRBV7-9 and TRBJ1-2; D gene: possibly TRBD1, on 5 matching bases. The CDR3 region reads CASTQLIGGNGYTF. The DNA reads as follows: TGTGCCAGCACCCAATTAATCGGGGGGAATGGCTACACCTTC.